This is a list of T cell receptor beta chains from one sample in a study of T cell changes during pregnancy in multiple sclerosis. The table came from immunoSEQ multiplex PCR; TCRdb's copy has only in-frame clones and leaves some out. The repertoire holds tens of thousands of clones, with more than 70% as singletons. This specimen was peripheral blood, taken in the first trimester of pregnancy. Source of these receptors: a female donor in good health, enrolled as a control in a pregnancy study. Both conserved end residues are part of each CDR3. The order of the fields is clone size, J gene, D gene, V gene, CDR3 DNA, CDR3 protein. D genes are given only for firm matches. Part of the rows lack a size; the others show once, few, many or a class for expanded clones.

clone size: -; J gene: TRBJ2-3; D gene: TRBD1; V gene: TRBV5-1; CDR3 DNA: TGCGCCAGCAGCTACCGGACAGGGCCTACGTCAGATACGCAGTATTTT; CDR3 protein: CASSYRTGPTSDTQYF
clone size: -; J gene: TRBJ1-1; D gene: TRBD1; V gene: TRBV7-9; CDR3 DNA: TGTGCCAGCAGGTCCCCAGGGGGTAGTACTGAAGCTTTCTTT; CDR3 protein: CASRSPGGSTEAFF
clone size: -; J gene: TRBJ2-7; D gene: -; V gene: TRBV6-1; CDR3 DNA: TGTGCCAGCAGTGAAGCTGGACTGGGGTCGGGGTACGAGCAGTACTTC; CDR3 protein: CASSEAGLGSGYEQYF
clone size: -; J gene: TRBJ2-7; D gene: -; V gene: TRBV18; CDR3 DNA: TGTGCCAGCTCCCGGTCCGGCTACGAGCAGTACTTC; CDR3 protein: CASSRSGYEQYF
clone size: -; J gene: TRBJ1-2; D gene: TRBD1; V gene: TRBV19; CDR3 DNA: TGTGCCAGTAGTAAATGGGACAGGGGTTCTGGCTACACCTTC; CDR3 protein: CASSKWDRGSGYTF
clone size: -; J gene: TRBJ2-5; D gene: -; V gene: TRBV28; CDR3 DNA: TGTGCCAGCAGGACCCCAGGGGTAGGAGAGACCCAGTACTTC; CDR3 protein: CASRTPGVGETQYF
clone size: -; J gene: TRBJ1-4; D gene: TRBD1; V gene: TRBV6-5; CDR3 DNA: TGTGCCAGCAGACAGGGGGTGTACGAAAAACTGTTTTTT; CDR3 protein: CASRQGVYEKLFF
clone size: -; J gene: TRBJ1-2; D gene: -; V gene: TRBV9; CDR3 DNA: TGTGCCAGCAGCCCTGGGGGGTGGGACTATGGCTACACCTTC; CDR3 protein: CASSPGGWDYGYTF
clone size: -; J gene: TRBJ1-2; D gene: TRBD1; V gene: TRBV27; CDR3 DNA: TGTGCCAGCAGGTCCGACAGGGGTTATGGCTACACCTTC; CDR3 protein: CASRSDRGYGYTF
clone size: once; J gene: TRBJ2-7; D gene: TRBD2; V gene: TRBV19; CDR3 DNA: TGTGCCAGTAGTACCGGGACTAGCGGGAGAAACGATGAGCAGTACTTC; CDR3 protein: CASSTGTSGRNDEQYF
clone size: -; J gene: TRBJ2-5; D gene: -; V gene: TRBV6-1; CDR3 DNA: TGTGCCAGCGGCTCCCTCGTGGAGACCCAGTACTTC; CDR3 protein: CASGSLVETQYF
clone size: -; J gene: TRBJ1-4; D gene: TRBD1; V gene: TRBV7-2; CDR3 DNA: TGTGCCAGCAGCCCCACAGGGGGCACCAATGAAAAACTGTTTTTT; CDR3 protein: CASSPTGGTNEKLFF
clone size: -; J gene: TRBJ2-1; D gene: -; V gene: TRBV7-2; CDR3 DNA: TGTGCCAACTCAAGGGGCGGGGCCTACAATGAGCAGTTCTTC; CDR3 protein: CANSRGGAYNEQFF
clone size: -; J gene: TRBJ1-2; D gene: TRBD1; V gene: TRBV2; CDR3 DNA: TGTGCCAGCAGGGACAGGGGCGTCTATGGCTACACCTTC; CDR3 protein: CASRDRGVYGYTF
clone size: -; J gene: TRBJ1-1; D gene: -; V gene: TRBV5-1; CDR3 DNA: TGCGCCAGCAGCTTCAGGGTTACCACTGAAGCTTTCTTT; CDR3 protein: CASSFRVTTEAFF
clone size: -; J gene: TRBJ1-2; D gene: TRBD1; V gene: TRBV28; CDR3 DNA: TGTGCCAGCAGGATCTCCAGGGGGAACTATGGCTACACCTTC; CDR3 protein: CASRISRGNYGYTF
clone size: -; J gene: TRBJ2-4; D gene: -; V gene: TRBV25-1; CDR3 DNA: TGTGCCAGCAGACAGGGAAAAAACATTCAGTACTTC; CDR3 protein: CASRQGKNIQYF
clone size: -; J gene: TRBJ1-1; D gene: TRBD1; V gene: TRBV30; CDR3 DNA: TGTGCCTGGAGATCTTCCGGGACAGTGAACACTGAAGCTTTCTTT; CDR3 protein: CAWRSSGTVNTEAFF
clone size: -; J gene: TRBJ2-3; D gene: TRBD2; V gene: TRBV2; CDR3 DNA: TGTGCCAGCAGCCCTAGCGGGAGAAAAGATACGCAGTATTTT; CDR3 protein: CASSPSGRKDTQYF
clone size: once; J gene: TRBJ2-2; D gene: TRBD2; V gene: TRBV4-1; CDR3 DNA: TGCGCCAGCAGCCAATTACTAACTAGCGGGGGGTACACCGGGGAGCTGTTTTTT; CDR3 protein: CASSQLLTSGGYTGELFF
clone size: -; J gene: TRBJ1-5; D gene: -; V gene: TRBV15; CDR3 DNA: TGTGCCACCAGCAGAGAGACAGGCAATCAGCCCCAGCATTTT; CDR3 protein: CATSRETGNQPQHF
clone size: -; J gene: TRBJ1-3; D gene: TRBD1; V gene: TRBV18; CDR3 DNA: TGTGCCAGCTCACCAAATCCTCAAGGGGGCGCGGCGGGAAACACCATATATTTT; CDR3 protein: CASSPNPQGGAAGNTIYF
clone size: -; J gene: TRBJ2-7; D gene: TRBD1; V gene: TRBV29-1; CDR3 DNA: TGCAGCGTGAGGACAGGGGAGGGTTACGAGCAGTACTTC; CDR3 protein: CSVRTGEGYEQYF
clone size: once; J gene: TRBJ2-5; D gene: TRBD2; V gene: TRBV11-2; CDR3 DNA: TGTGCCAGCAGTTTCGGGACTAGTCAAGAGACCCAGTACTTC; CDR3 protein: CASSFGTSQETQYF
clone size: -; J gene: TRBJ1-1; D gene: TRBD1; V gene: TRBV7-9; CDR3 DNA: TGTGCCAGCAGCTGGGGGTCAGGGGGTGGGCGTACTGAAGCTTTCTTT; CDR3 protein: CASSWGSGGGRTEAFF
clone size: -; J gene: TRBJ1-4; D gene: -; V gene: TRBV7-9; CDR3 DNA: TGTGCCAGCAGCTCCTCTTGGGAGGGTGAAAAACTGTTTTTT; CDR3 protein: CASSSSWEGEKLFF
clone size: few; J gene: TRBJ1-1; D gene: TRBD1; V gene: TRBV4-2; CDR3 DNA: TGTGCCAGCAGCCCTCCGGCAGGGGGGACTGAAGCTTTCTTT; CDR3 protein: CASSPPAGGTEAFF
clone size: -; J gene: TRBJ1-3; D gene: -; V gene: TRBV19; CDR3 DNA: TGTGCCAGTAGTACTCCAGCGAGCTCTGGAAACACCATATATTTT; CDR3 protein: CASSTPASSGNTIYF